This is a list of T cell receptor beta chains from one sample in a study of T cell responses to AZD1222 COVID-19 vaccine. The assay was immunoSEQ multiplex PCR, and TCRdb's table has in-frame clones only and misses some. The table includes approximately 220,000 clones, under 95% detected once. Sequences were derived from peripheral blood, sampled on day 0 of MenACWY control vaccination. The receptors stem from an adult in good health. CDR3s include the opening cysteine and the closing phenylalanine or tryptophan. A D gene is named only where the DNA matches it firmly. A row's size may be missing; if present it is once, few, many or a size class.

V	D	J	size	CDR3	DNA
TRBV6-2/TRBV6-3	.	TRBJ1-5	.	CASSYRGTSNQPQHF	TGTGCCAGCAGTTACCGCGGGACGAGCAATCAGCCCCAGCATTTT
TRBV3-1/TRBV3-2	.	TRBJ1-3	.	CASSQTRPWGAGNTIYF	TGTGCCAGCAGCCAAACCCGCCCTTGGGGTGCTGGAAACACCATATATTTT
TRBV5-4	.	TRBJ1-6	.	CASSPGEGWGSPLHF	TGTGCCAGCAGCCCTGGAGAGGGGTGGGGTTCACCCCTCCACTTT
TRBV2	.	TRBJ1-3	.	CASSADSPRNTIYF	TGTGCCAGCAGCGCGGACAGCCCGAGGAACACCATATATTTT
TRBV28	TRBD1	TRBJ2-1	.	CASSTPGQVYEQFF	TGTGCCAGCAGTACCCCGGGACAGGTCTATGAGCAGTTCTTC
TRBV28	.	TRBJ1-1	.	CASSRGGQGSTEAFF	TGTGCCAGCAGCCGCGGCGGTCAGGGCAGCACTGAAGCTTTCTTT
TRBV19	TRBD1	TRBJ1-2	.	CASSTGTGNYGYTF	TGTGCCAGTAGTACCGGGACAGGGAACTATGGCTACACCTTC
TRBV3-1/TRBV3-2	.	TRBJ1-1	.	CASSHSPRRNTEAFF	TGTGCCAGCAGCCACTCCCCAAGGAGGAACACTGAAGCTTTCTTT
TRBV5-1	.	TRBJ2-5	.	CASSFAETQYF	TGCGCCAGCAGCTTCGCGGAGACCCAGTACTTC
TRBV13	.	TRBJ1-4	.	CASSFNSEKLFF	TGTGCCAGCAGCTTTAATAGTGAAAAACTGTTTTTT
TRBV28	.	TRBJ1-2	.	CASTEPQRRQRGYTF	TGTGCCAGCACCGAACCACAGCGTAGACAGCGGGGCTACACCTTC
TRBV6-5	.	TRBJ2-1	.	CASSQLGPTYNEQFF	TGTGCCAGCAGTCAACTGGGGCCCACCTACAATGAGCAGTTCTTC
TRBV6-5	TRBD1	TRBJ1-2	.	CASSDRVTRGYTF	TGTGCCAGCAGCGACAGGGTTACGCGCGGCTACACCTTC
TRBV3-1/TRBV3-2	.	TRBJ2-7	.	CASSRPVGEQYF	TGTGCCAGCAGCCGGCCAGTCGGCGAGCAGTACTTC
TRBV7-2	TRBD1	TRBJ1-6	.	CASSTGQGGSPLHF	TGTGCCAGCAGCACCGGACAGGGAGGATCACCCCTCCACTTT
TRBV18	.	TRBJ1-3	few	CASSPFSGETIYF	TGTGCCAGCTCACCTTTTTCGGGAGAGACCATATATTTT